Detailed here is one TCR beta chain. As yet, its antigen is unknown. Using its own MiXCR run on the 5' RACE reads, TCRdb lists one record per CDR3 protein. The data contain 500,000 to 650,000 distinct CDR3 sequences, about 20% of them singletons. Looked up from germline, CDR1 is DFQATT and CDR2 is SNEGSKA (reference sequence). The V gene end was trimmed by 2 bases and the J gene end by 7 bases; junction bases not matched to a gene: 8. The CDR3 has 13 amino acids. This specimen belongs to a study of identical twins. Study-level findings and limits: Compared with models, monozygotic twins showed more out-of-frame TCR alpha sharing.

The data were also submitted as part of a second study, on yellow fever vaccine responses in identical twins.

The chain uses TRBV20-1 and TRBJ2-7; 7 nucleotides align to TRBD1. The sequence came from a woman between 18 and 30 years old in good health. Sequencing was carried out using CD4+ T cells sorted from blood. The CDR3 bases are TGCAGTGCTAGACGGCAGGGGGTCCGGGAGCAGTACGTC. Translating gives CSARRQGVREQYV.